This T cell receptor (beta chain) was found in a study of cytomegalovirus exposure and HLA in healthy donors. Overall study findings and caveats: Productive status was seen about 90% or about 30% of the time for most TCR beta V segments in an earlier analysis. In a later analysis, a missense DCLRE1C variant was linked to TCR beta V- and J-gene trimming. As confirmed in vitro, a few CMV-associated chains were specific for CMV antigens.

Concerning this clone itself: Antigen: not known.

PCR amplification relied on 60 Vbeta primers (plus 13 Jbeta primers). Original handling: Unique TCR beta chains numbered approximately 80 million in a later analysis, with about 9.9 million shared. Here immunoSEQ multiplex PCR was the method, and the copy in TCRdb shows in-frame clones only, minus some. D and trimming were read from the DNA, whereas the V and J calls and clone size are those reported in that table. The data contain about 140,000 clones, roughly 77% of them singletons. The CDR3 is 14 amino acids. Germline V gene lookup returns CDR1 SEHNR and CDR2 FQNEAQ (reference sequence). The V gene end was trimmed by 5 bases and the J gene end by 2 bases; junction bases not matched to a gene: 5.

The chain combines TRBV7-9 with TRBJ2-7, with 8 bases aligning to TRBD1. The sequence was obtained from a man between 40 and 49 years old in good health and CMV-seronegative. Sequencing was performed on PBMCs. In nucleotides, the CDR3 is TGTGCCAGCAGCATACAGGGGGTAACCTACGAGCAGTACTTC. Its translation: CASSIQGVTYEQYF.